A single sample gave rise to the 9 T cell receptor beta chains below, sequenced in a study of cytomegalovirus exposure and HLA in healthy donors. The PCR had 60 Vbeta and 13 Jbeta primers. Data came from immunoSEQ multiplex PCR; TCRdb stores just in-frame clones and leaves some out. Its table records 80,000 to 95,000 clones. The sequencing input was PBMCs. These receptors all stem from a woman aged 30 to 39 in good health and CMV-seronegative.

The gene calls are TRBV19 and TRBJ1-5, with 9 positions matching TRBD1. CDR3 length: 15 residues. With 6 bases clipped from V and 7 bases from J, the junction kept 10 bases outside the gene matches. CDR1 is LNHDA, CDR2 SQIVND, per germline (reference sequence). CDR3 loop: CASRDRGLVGQPQHF. Here the CDR3 DNA reads TGTGCCAGTAGAGACAGGGGGTTGGTGGGGCAGCCCCAGCATTTT.

The rearrangement uses TRBV23-1 and TRBJ2-7; D not certain. TRBV23-1 is labeled an ORF, and its function is uncertain. The CDR3 length is 15 residues. The germline V and J ends were trimmed by 2 bases and 0 bases, with 11 bases remaining between them. The CDR3 bases are TGCGCCAGCAGTCAAAGGCGACGGAGCTCCTACGAGCAGTACTTC. This translates into CASSQRRRSSYEQYF.

This chain links TRBV18 with TRBJ2-7; 8 positions agree with TRBD1. CDR1 and CDR2 (germline): KGHSH, LQKENI. The CDR3 runs to 14 residues. V dropped 3 bases and J dropped 2; count of bases not matched to a gene: 3. This chain's CDR3 is CASSPTTGAYEQYF. In DNA, the CDR3 is TGTGCCAGCTCACCGACGACAGGGGCCTACGAGCAGTACTTC.

The chain recombines TRBV6-5 with TRBJ1-1; the D is unclear. V was shortened by 2 bases and J by 0 bases, with 13 bases between the two germline ends. The CDR3 contains 16 residues. CDR1 MNHEY and CDR2 SVGAGI come from the germline V gene. As DNA, the CDR3 is TGTGCCAGCAGTTACGAGGCCCGTCGTTTGAACACTGAAGCTTTCTTT. It translates to CASSYEARRLNTEAFF.

This chain links TRBV5-1 with TRBJ2-7, with TRBD2 matching over 16 bases. The germline V gene has CDR1 SGHRS and CDR2 YFSETQ. This CDR3 has 16 residues. Germline trimming cut 3 bases from V and 5 bases from J; bases unmatched to any gene: 5. In DNA form, the CDR3 reads TGCGCCAGCAGCTCGGGACTAGCGGGAGGGGGTAACGAGCAGTACTTC. As protein: CASSSGLAGGGNEQYF.

The chain recombines TRBV30 with TRBJ2-7, with TRBD2 matching 8 bases. The CDR3 covers 15 residues. The ends lost 2 bases at V and 0 bases at J; junction bases unmatched: 6. Germline CDR1 GTSNPN, CDR2 SVGIG (reference sequence). DNA for the CDR3: TGTGCCTGGAGTAGCCAGCGGGAGTCCTCCTACGAGCAGTACTTC. Its protein product is CAWSSQRESSYEQYF.

This chain connects TRBV6-1 to TRBJ2-3; 11 positions agree with TRBD2. The CDR3 spans 19 residues. Germline V lookup: CDR1 MNHNS, CDR2 SASEGT. V shed 2 bases and J 6 bases; nucleotides not matched to a gene: 16. The CDR3: CASSERRLAGGRSLDTQYF. The CDR3, as DNA: TGTGCCAGCAGTGAACGTCGTCTAGCGGGGGGCAGGTCTTTGGATACGCAGTATTTT.

The chain combines TRBV4-1 with TRBJ1-1; D is unclear. V dropped 4 bases and J dropped 3 bases, with 18 bases sitting between them. The CDR3 totals 16 residues. Looked up from germline, CDR1 is MGHRA and CDR2 is YSYEKL. The CDR3 nucleotides read TGCGCCAGCAGCCCGCGGCGGGGTTTCGCGTACACTGAAGCTTTCTTT. This codes for CASSPRRGFAYTEAFF.

V and J are TRBV7-9 and TRBJ2-5; perhaps TRBD1 as D (6 bases). The V end lost 1 base, the J end lost 5 bases, and 11 bases lay between the germline ends. The CDR3 length is 14 residues. The V gene's germline CDR1 is SEHNR and CDR2 FQNEAQ (reference sequence). Written as DNA, the CDR3 is TGTGCCAGCAGCTTAGAACAGGGCAGGGAGACCCAGTACTTC. Translated, it gives CASSLEQGRETQYF.